This T cell receptor beta chain stems from a study of T cell responses to AZD1222 COVID-19 vaccine. The V end lost 7 bases, the J end lost 5 bases, and 13 bases lay between the germline ends. Per the germline V gene, CDR1 is SGHKS and CDR2 is YYEKEE (reference sequence). CDR3 length equals 12 residues. TCRdb's copy holds only in-frame clones and misses some; the assay was immunoSEQ multiplex PCR. In the table there are approximately 150,000 clones, approximately 91% of which are singletons. Sample: peripheral blood, taken 28 days after the second AZD1222 dose. The receptor was derived from an adult who received the AZD1222 COVID-19 vaccine. The chain couples TRBV5-5 to TRBJ2-7, with a possible D match to TRBD2 (6 bases). The CDR3 DNA sequence: TGTGCCAGCGTCTCCGGGGGTCACGAGCAGTACTTC. Protein product: CASVSGGHEQYF.